A selection of T cell receptor beta chains follows, all from one sample in a study of control samples from healthy donors and cancer patients. Generated by immunoSEQ multiplex PCR, the TCRdb table keeps only in-frame clones and is missing some. Among about 140,000 clones listed, roughly 89% were seen once. Source material: blood. These receptors were taken from a man aged 25-40 years in good health. CDR3s include the opening cysteine and the closing phenylalanine or tryptophan. A D gene is named only where the DNA matches it firmly.

CDR3aa,d_gene,len,j_gene,v_gene
CAWSVRMDRGSQPQHF,TRBD1,16,TRBJ1-5,TRBV30
CASSVGSGSLRTDTQYF,.,17,TRBJ2-3,TRBV9
CASSLDGDTEAFF,.,13,TRBJ1-1,TRBV5-5
CASSLGLAGAGELFF,TRBD2,15,TRBJ2-2,TRBV7-2
CASSSQTGWGTDTQYF,.,16,TRBJ2-3,TRBV5-4
CASSRMTYNSPLHF,.,14,TRBJ1-6,TRBV9
CASVSAAGVKNEQFF,TRBD2,15,TRBJ2-1,TRBV5-8
CASIDTQTQYF,.,11,TRBJ2-5,TRBV2
CASSPLDRVGSEQYF,TRBD1,15,TRBJ2-7,TRBV6-5
CASTGTGGYTGELFF,TRBD1,15,TRBJ2-2,TRBV2
CSVRLRGGQGAIGDYGYTF,TRBD1,19,TRBJ1-2,TRBV29-1